This T cell receptor beta chain was profiled in a study of long-term antiretroviral therapy in people with HIV. Study-wide results and caveats: Dating from about 2004 to 2017, the blood was possibly obtained under older ART regimens.

About this clone itself: The target antigen is unknown.

Researchers ran immunoSEQ v3.0 at survey level. Measured with immunoSEQ multiplex PCR; TCRdb has only the in-frame clones, and not every one. The data hold about 32,000 clones, with roughly 93% observed a single time. The germline gives CDR1 SEHNR, CDR2 FQNEAQ (reference sequence). CDR3 size: 16 residues. V was shortened by 1 base and J by 8 bases, with 17 bases between the two germline ends. HIV-positive participants all received treatment in the United States. The material was unsorted PBMCs, obtained 4.1 years after starting antiretroviral therapy. The receptor comes from a woman in her fifties or sixties with HIV. The chain employs TRBV7-9 and TRBJ1-4; maybe TRBD1 (6 bases). The CDR3: CASSLGTSGAGEKLFF. The DNA of the CDR3 is TGTGCCAGCAGCTTAGGGACATCAGGGGCTGGCGAAAAACTGTTTTTT.